These T cell receptor beta chains were read from a single sample in a study of T cell clonotyping in hematopoietic cell transplantation. Sequenced by immunoSEQ multiplex PCR; TCRdb stores in-frame clones only, minus some. The table records 5,500 to 6,500 clones, approximately 78% of them present only once. The starting material was peripheral blood mononuclear cells, obtained 180 days after allogeneic stem cell transplant. Receptors originate from a male patient aged 70-79 years who had an allogeneic stem cell transplant from an unrelated donor, so T cells may come from the graft donor. Some clones in this sample may be carry-over from other donors' samples. Both conserved end residues are part of each CDR3. The D gene is left open where the match is weak. Size is omitted from some rows. Given values are once, few, many or a class for expanded clones.

clone_size	d_call	v_call	j_call	cdr3_aa	cdr3_nt
.	.	TRBV5-1	TRBJ1-1	CASSLSWNTEAFF	TGCGCCAGCAGTTTATCCTGGAACACTGAAGCTTTCTTT
.	.	TRBV5-1	TRBJ2-1	CASSEDWDNLNEQFF	TGCGCCAGCAGCGAGGACTGGGACAATCTAAATGAGCAGTTCTTC
few	TRBD1	TRBV6-1	TRBJ2-6	CASKQGASGANVLTF	TGTGCCAGTAAACAGGGGGCCTCTGGGGCCAACGTCCTGACTTTC
.	.	TRBV9	TRBJ2-3	CASSGGIAESTQYF	TGTGCCAGCAGCGGTGGTATAGCGGAGTCTACGCAGTATTTT
.	TRBD1	TRBV2	TRBJ1-5	CASSGTGEDQPQHF	TGTGCCAGCTCCGGGACAGGGGAGGATCAGCCCCAGCATTTT
.	TRBD2	TRBV5-1	TRBJ2-7	CASSLTRTSDAFYEQYF	TGCGCCAGCAGCTTGACCAGGACTAGCGATGCCTTCTACGAGCAGTACTTC
.	TRBD2	TRBV5-6	TRBJ2-2	CASSYGTSGITGELFF	TGTGCCAGCAGCTACGGGACTAGCGGCATAACCGGGGAGCTGTTTTTT
.	.	TRBV4-1	TRBJ2-3	CASSQVDSTDTQYF	TGCGCCAGCAGCCAAGTGGACTCCACAGATACGCAGTATTTT
.	TRBD1	TRBV25-1	TRBJ2-1	CASSDGTGRIEQFF	TGTGCCAGCAGTGATGGGACAGGGAGAATTGAGCAGTTCTTC
medium-sized	TRBD2	TRBV27	TRBJ2-2	CASSLSLPGLAGNHNTGELFF	TGTGCCAGCAGTTTAAGCTTACCGGGACTAGCGGGAAATCACAACACCGGGGAGCTGTTTTTT
.	.	TRBV6-7	TRBJ1-2	CASKRPGREDEGYTF	TGTGCCAGCAAACGGCCGGGCAGGGAGGATGAAGGCTACACCTTC
.	.	TRBV12-5	TRBJ2-5	CASGLGVGTPEETQYF	TGTGCTAGTGGTTTGGGTGTGGGGACTCCCGAAGAGACCCAGTACTTC
.	TRBD1	TRBV6-5	TRBJ1-5	CASKGTGGVGQPQHF	TGTGCCAGCAAGGGGACAGGGGGCGTAGGGCAGCCCCAGCATTTT
.	TRBD2	TRBV5-6	TRBJ2-7	CASSPGTSTYEQYF	TGTGCCAGCAGCCCGGGGACTAGCACCTACGAGCAGTACTTC
few	.	TRBV19	TRBJ1-4	CASSDTPGRRNEKLFF	TGTGCCAGTAGTGATACACCGGGACGGAGGAATGAAAAACTGTTTTTT
.	.	TRBV28	TRBJ1-1	CASSSGPNTEAFF	TGTGCCAGCAGTTCGGGCCCGAACACTGAAGCTTTCTTT
.	.	TRBV5-1	TRBJ2-2	CASSLRSGTGELFF	TGCGCCAGCAGCTTGAGGTCGGGCACCGGGGAGCTGTTTTTT
.	.	TRBV6-6	TRBJ1-2	CASSSTPGLSTYGYTF	TGTGCCAGCAGTTCGACCCCGGGACTCTCTACCTATGGCTACACCTTC
.	.	TRBV7-6	TRBJ1-2	CASSPQALDYGYTF	TGTGCCAGCAGCCCTCAGGCGTTGGACTATGGCTACACCTTC
.	.	TRBV27	TRBJ1-5	CASGFYYQPQHF	TGTGCCAGCGGTTTTTACTATCAGCCCCAGCATTTT
.	.	TRBV13	TRBJ2-7	CASSPGGPYEQYF	TGTGCCAGCAGCCCCGGGGGCCCCTACGAGCAGTACTTC
.	.	TRBV7-2	TRBJ1-2	CASRNDGVGGPYYGYTF	TGTGCCAGCAGAAACGACGGCGTCGGGGGGCCGTACTATGGCTACACCTTC
.	.	TRBV6-1	TRBJ2-2	CASSEQGGVLNTGELFF	TGTGCCAGCAGTGAACAGGGGGGGGTTCTGAACACCGGGGAGCTGTTTTTT
.	TRBD1	TRBV28	TRBJ2-7	CASSWDRGTYEQYF	TGTGCCAGCAGTTGGGACAGGGGAACCTACGAGCAGTACTTC
.	TRBD1	TRBV19	TRBJ1-2	CATQDRGLGDYGYTF	TGTGCCACCCAGGACAGGGGGCTGGGCGACTATGGCTACACCTTC
.	TRBD2	TRBV27	TRBJ2-2	CASSLFIAGNTGELFF	TGTGCCAGCAGTTTATTCATAGCGGGGAACACCGGGGAGCTGTTTTTT
.	.	TRBV5-1	TRBJ1-1	CASSLGINTEAFF	TGCGCCAGCAGCTTGGGCATTAACACTGAAGCTTTCTTT
.	.	TRBV2	TRBJ1-1	CASRRTDLNTEAFF	TGTGCCAGCAGACGGACAGACTTGAACACTGAAGCTTTCTTT
few	.	TRBV4-2	TRBJ2-2	CASSAHTGLTGELFF	TGTGCCAGCAGTGCCCATACCGGGCTCACCGGGGAGCTGTTTTTT
.	.	TRBV7-6	TRBJ1-4	CASQGGEKLFF	TGTGCGAGCCAGGGTGGGGAAAAACTGTTTTTT
medium-sized	.	TRBV27	TRBJ2-5	CASSSSTGIPETQYF	TGTGCCAGCAGTTCCTCGACCGGAATACCGGAGACCCAGTACTTC
.	TRBD1	TRBV28	TRBJ2-2	CASSFFGQGASNTGELFF	TGTGCCAGCAGTTTTTTCGGCCAGGGGGCTTCTAACACCGGGGAGCTGTTTTTT
.	.	TRBV7-9	TRBJ2-2	CASTFPPRGSGELFF	TGTGCCAGCACCTTCCCCCCCCGAGGGTCCGGGGAGCTGTTTTTT
once	.	TRBV19	TRBJ2-7	CASRSGTVGTYEQYF	TGTGCCAGTAGGTCTGGGACGGTGGGAACCTACGAGCAGTACTTC
medium-sized	.	TRBV4-3	TRBJ2-7	CASSQEAEREQYF	TGCGCCAGCAGCCAAGAAGCAGAGAGGGAGCAGTACTTC
.	.	TRBV29-1	TRBJ1-5	CSASSEEAQHF	TGCAGCGCCTCATCGGAGGAGGCCCAGCATTTT
few	TRBD2	TRBV7-2	TRBJ2-7	CASSRGIGEGYEQYF	TGTGCCAGCAGTAGAGGGATCGGGGAGGGCTACGAGCAGTACTTC
.	.	TRBV19	TRBJ1-1	CASSPARTAMNTEAFF	TGTGCCAGTAGTCCGGCCCGGACAGCCATGAACACTGAAGCTTTCTTT
.	TRBD1	TRBV5-1	TRBJ2-7	CASSLTGLGSYEQYF	TGCGCCAGCAGCCTGACAGGGCTGGGGTCCTACGAGCAGTACTTC
once	.	TRBV28	TRBJ2-2	CASSRGSAGELFF	TGTGCCAGCAGTAGGGGTTCGGCCGGGGAGCTGTTTTTT
.	TRBD1	TRBV28	TRBJ1-5	CASSHTGDGRWPQHF	TGTGCCAGCAGCCATACAGGGGACGGTAGGTGGCCCCAGCATTTT
.	.	TRBV4-1	TRBJ1-5	CASSQEAGRYSNQPQHF	TGCGCCAGCAGCCAAGAGGCAGGCCGATATAGCAATCAGCCCCAGCATTTT
.	TRBD2	TRBV28	TRBJ2-1	CASSLRLAGHNEQFF	TGTGCCAGCAGTTTAAGACTAGCGGGCCACAATGAGCAGTTCTTC
.	.	TRBV4-3	TRBJ1-3	CASSQTQEHSGNTIYF	TGCGCCAGCAGCCAAACACAGGAGCACTCTGGAAACACCATATATTTT
.	TRBD1	TRBV7-8	TRBJ1-5	CASTPRTGPNQPQHF	TGTGCCAGCACCCCACGGACAGGCCCCAATCAGCCCCAGCATTTT